A selection of T cell receptor beta chains follows, all from one sample in a study of T cells in localized non-small cell lung cancer. Profiled with immunoSEQ multiplex PCR; TCRdb holds only in-frame clones, not every one. The sample yields over 30,000 clones, about 90% seen once. Specimen: peripheral blood, collected before any cancer treatment. The receptors derive from a woman aged 35 to 70 with stage I lung adenocarcinoma. The CDR3 runs from the conserved cysteine through the conserved F or W. Fields, in order: J gene, D gene, V gene, CDR3 protein, CDR3 DNA. A D gene is named only where the DNA matches it firmly.

TRBJ1-2	NA	TRBV29-1	CSVEDTVRSGYTF	TGCAGCGTTGAAGACACAGTGCGGTCCGGCTACACCTTC
TRBJ1-4	NA	TRBV7-2	CASSLISGVNEKLFF	TGTGCCAGCAGCTTAATATCGGGGGTGAATGAAAAACTGTTTTTT
TRBJ1-4	NA	TRBV28	CASSLGDTGNLNEKLFF	TGTGCCAGCAGTTTAGGGGATACAGGGAACCTTAATGAAAAACTGTTTTTT
TRBJ2-1	TRBD2	TRBV29-1	CSVTGGGTYNEQFF	TGCAGCGTTACCGGCGGGGGAACCTACAATGAGCAGTTCTTC
TRBJ2-1	TRBD2	TRBV7-3	CASSLSLAGVNEQFF	TGTGCCAGCAGCTTATCACTAGCGGGGGTTAATGAGCAGTTCTTC
TRBJ1-5	NA	TRBV28	CASSSPPLNQPQHF	TGTGCCAGCAGTTCACCGCCCCTCAATCAGCCCCAGCATTTT
TRBJ2-7	TRBD2	TRBV9	CASSAGTSGNQLFYEQYF	TGTGCCAGCAGCGCCGGGACTAGCGGGAATCAACTTTTCTACGAGCAGTACTTC
TRBJ1-4	TRBD1	TRBV5-8	CASSLVGTGGSSGEKLFF	TGTGCCAGCAGCTTGGTCGGGACAGGGGGTTCTTCTGGTGAAAAACTGTTTTTT
TRBJ2-7	TRBD2	TRBV2	CASSEGLAGVYEQYF	TGTGCCAGCAGTGAAGGGCTAGCGGGAGTTTACGAGCAGTACTTC
TRBJ1-2	NA	TRBV7-6	CASSLFGSGYTF	TGTGCCAGCAGCTTATTTGGGTCCGGCTACACCTTC
TRBJ2-4	TRBD1	TRBV25-1	CASSDGTGKGKNIQYF	TGTGCCAGCAGCGATGGGACAGGGAAGGGCAAAAACATTCAGTACTTC
TRBJ1-4	NA	TRBV19	CASSQHQTGEKLFF	TGTGCCAGTAGCCAACACCAAACGGGCGAAAAACTGTTTTTT